The 5 T cell receptor beta chains in this list originate from one sample, sequenced in a study of T cells after yellow fever vaccination. MiXCR was run by TCRdb on the 5' RACE reads, yielding one entry per CDR3 protein. The sample lists 450,000 to 550,000 distinct CDR3 sequences, 20% to 25% occurring once. Material: PBMCs, obtained less than 25 days after the first yellow fever vaccination. The receptors shown here come from a young man who received the YFV17D yellow fever vaccine.

A few counts support this clonotype. The J gene is TRBJ2-7, the V gene TRBV9, with TRBD2 as a possible D gene (6 bases). The germline V gene encodes CDR1 SGDLS and CDR2 YYNGEE. V was clipped by 10 bases and J by 2 bases, with 19 bases between them. The CDR3 extends over 14 amino acids. CDR3 loop: CAVPPGLSPYEQYV. The CDR3, as DNA: TGTGCCGTTCCACCGGGACTGAGCCCCTACGAGCAGTACGTC.

At least ten counts were recorded for this clonotype. The chain carries TRBV7-3 and TRBJ1-1; D is undetermined. The CDR3 loop spans 15 amino acids. Germline loops: CDR1 SGHTA, CDR2 FQGTGA. The V gene lost 2 bases and the J gene lost 4 bases, with 14 bases spanning the gap. The CDR3 protein is CASSLSSNRGTEAFF. The CDR3 DNA follows: TGTGCCAGCAGCTTATCCTCGAACCGTGGCACTGAAGCTTTCTTT.

The CDR3 reads CASSLVLLETQYF. CDR3 bases: TGTGCCAGCAGCTTAGTCCTGCTAGAGACCCAGTACTTC. The gene calls are TRBV7-9 and TRBJ2-5; D remains unclear. This CDR3 region has 13 residues. V gave up 1 base and J gave up 4 bases, with 7 bases separating them. Looked up from germline, CDR1 is SEHNR and CDR2 is FQNEAQ (reference sequence).

This clonotype was detected ten times or more. The V and J genes are TRBV5-1 and TRBJ2-7; D is perhaps TRBD2 (6 bases). V was pared by 4 bases and J by 0 bases, with 14 bases between. The V gene's germline CDR1 is SGHRS and CDR2 YFSETQ. This CDR3 has 15 residues. The CDR3 DNA is TGCGCCAGCAGCCAGTTGGAGGGTGTCTCCTACGAGCAGTACTTC. Translated, it gives CASSQLEGVSYEQYF.

The J gene is TRBJ2-7, the V gene TRBV5-1; 8 bases fit TRBD1. Germline V gives CDR1 SGHRS, CDR2 YFSETQ. V shed 2 bases and J 3 bases; nucleotides not matched to a gene: 4. The length of the CDR3 is 14 residues. CDR3 sequence reads: CASSLATGDYEQYF. DNA for the CDR3: TGCGCCAGCAGCTTAGCGACAGGGGACTACGAGCAGTACTTC.